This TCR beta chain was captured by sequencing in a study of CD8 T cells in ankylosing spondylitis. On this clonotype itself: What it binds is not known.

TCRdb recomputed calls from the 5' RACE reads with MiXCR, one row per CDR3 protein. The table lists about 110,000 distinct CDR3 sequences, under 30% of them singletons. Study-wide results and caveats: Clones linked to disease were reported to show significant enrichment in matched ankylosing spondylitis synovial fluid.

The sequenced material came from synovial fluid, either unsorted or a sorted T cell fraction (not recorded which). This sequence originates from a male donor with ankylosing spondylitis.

The CDR3 region is CASSQDRLREAFF. The CDR3 coding sequence is TGTGCCAGCAGCCAAGACCGGTTGAGGGAAGCTTTCTTT. The chain carries TRBV14 and TRBJ1-1; D ambiguous. This CDR3 region has 13 residues. Trimming pared 0 bases from V and 8 bases from J, leaving 10 bases between. The germline gives CDR1 SGHDN, CDR2 FVKESK.